These T cell receptor beta chains were read from a single sample in a study of cytomegalovirus exposure and HLA in healthy donors. TCRdb's table, derived via immunoSEQ multiplex PCR, lists solely in-frame clones and lacks some. The table records around 140,000 clones, just under 80% of them present only once. Sequencing input: PBMCs. The receptors come from a woman between 18 and 29 years old in good health and CMV-seronegative. CDR3s include the opening cysteine and the closing phenylalanine or tryptophan. The D gene is left open where the match is weak. Clone size is not always given. Where it is, it says once, few, many or a class for expanded clones.

v_call	clone_size	d_call	j_call	cdr3_nt	cdr3_aa
TRBV6-1	.	TRBD2	TRBJ2-7	TGTGCCAGCAGTGAAAGGGTAGTAGCGGGAGGGTTCTACGAGCAGTACTTC	CASSERVVAGGFYEQYF
TRBV7-9	.	.	TRBJ1-1	TGTGCCAGCAGCTTAGTGGGCAGGACAAACACTGAAGCTTTCTTT	CASSLVGRTNTEAFF
TRBV5-4	.	.	TRBJ1-5	TGTGCCAGCAGCTTGTTCGGTCAGCCCCAGCATTTT	CASSLFGQPQHF
TRBV11-2	.	.	TRBJ2-5	TGTGCCAGCAACAATTTGGGGAGCGGCGAGACCCAGTACTTC	CASNNLGSGETQYF
TRBV5-1	.	.	TRBJ2-5	TGCGCCAGCAGCGGGGCGTCGCGGTCAGAGACCCAGTACTTC	CASSGASRSETQYF
TRBV9	.	.	TRBJ2-1	TGTGCCAGCAGCGTAAGCGGAAGGATCGATGAGCAGTTCTTC	CASSVSGRIDEQFF
TRBV19	.	.	TRBJ2-1	TGTGCCAGTAGTCGAGCCAACAATGAGCAGTTCTTC	CASSRANNEQFF
TRBV6-1	.	.	TRBJ1-4	TGTGCCAGCAGTGAAAACGGGGGGACTAATGAAAAACTGTTTTTT	CASSENGGTNEKLFF
TRBV5-1	few	TRBD2	TRBJ2-1	TGCGCCAGCAGCTCTCTAGCGGGGGCTGACAATGAGCAGTTCTTC	CASSSLAGADNEQFF
TRBV2	.	TRBD2	TRBJ2-7	TGTGCCAGCAGTGTTGCGGGAGGGACCGGTGAGCAGTACTTC	CASSVAGGTGEQYF
TRBV28	.	.	TRBJ1-3	TGTGCCTCTTCAAGACAGGTCAACACCATATATTTT	CASSRQVNTIYF
TRBV18	.	TRBD1	TRBJ1-1	TGTGCCAGCTCACTAACCGGGACAGGGACCCGCGGCACTGAAGCTTTCTTT	CASSLTGTGTRGTEAFF
TRBV7-8	.	.	TRBJ2-3	TGTGCCAGCAGCTTAGATCGGACTACTCATACGCAGTATTTT	CASSLDRTTHTQYF
TRBV7-2	.	.	TRBJ1-1	TGTGCCAGCAGCCCTAGGACGGGAACTGAAGCTTTCTTT	CASSPRTGTEAFF
TRBV5-4	.	TRBD1	TRBJ2-2	TGTGCCAGCAGCCCCGACAGGGGACACACCGGGGAGCTGTTTTTT	CASSPDRGHTGELFF
TRBV11-2	.	TRBD2	TRBJ2-1	TGTGCCAGCAGCTTAAGCGGGAGTATAGGAAATGAGCAGTTCTTC	CASSLSGSIGNEQFF
TRBV7-9	.	.	TRBJ1-1	TGTGCCAGCAGCTTAGGCTCAACTGGGAACACTGAAGCTTTCTTT	CASSLGSTGNTEAFF
TRBV5-6	few	.	TRBJ1-1	TGTGCCAGCAGCCTGACAGGATGGGACACTGAAGCTTTCTTT	CASSLTGWDTEAFF
TRBV19	few	TRBD2	TRBJ2-4	TGTGCCAGTAGCAGCGGGAGGGTCCTACTAGCCAAAAACATTCAGTACTTC	CASSSGRVLLAKNIQYF
TRBV7-9	.	TRBD1	TRBJ1-4	TGTGCCAGCAGCCTACAGGGGGCGGGTGAAAAACTGTTTTTT	CASSLQGAGEKLFF
TRBV19	.	TRBD2	TRBJ2-5	TGTGCCAGTAGTATAGAGTCCAGCGGGAGTCAAGAGACCCAGTACTTC	CASSIESSGSQETQYF
TRBV2	.	.	TRBJ1-4	TGTGCCAGCCGGGCCAGGGTAACGGGAACTAATGAAAAACTGTTTTTT	CASRARVTGTNEKLFF
TRBV11-3	.	.	TRBJ2-2	TGTGCCAGCAGCTTACGGGAGCGGCCCGGGGAGCTGTTTTTT	CASSLRERPGELFF
TRBV14	.	TRBD1	TRBJ1-2	TGTGCCAGCAGCCCCGGACAGGTGACCTACTATGGCTACACCTTC	CASSPGQVTYYGYTF
TRBV7-2	.	TRBD2	TRBJ2-7	TGTGCCAGCAGCCCGCGGGAGTCTCTCGAGCAGTACTTC	CASSPRESLEQYF
TRBV18	.	.	TRBJ1-2	TGTGCCAGCTCACCCGGACAGATCGGAGACTATGGCTACACCTTC	CASSPGQIGDYGYTF
TRBV6-6	few	TRBD1	TRBJ2-1	TGTGCCAGCAGCCGTGGACAGGGGGCTTTCGGGTTCTTC	CASSRGQGAFGFF
TRBV7-9	once	.	TRBJ1-1	TGTGCCAGCAGCCAGGCAGGGACTAACTCTGAAGCTTTCTTT	CASSQAGTNSEAFF
TRBV7-7	.	.	TRBJ2-1	TGTGCCAGCAGCTTTTTCAGGGGCGCGTGGGGCAATGAGCAGTTCTTC	CASSFFRGAWGNEQFF
TRBV25-1	.	.	TRBJ2-7	TGTGCCAGCAGTTATGAGGGAGTCCCTCTATACGAGCAGTACTTC	CASSYEGVPLYEQYF
TRBV5-6	.	.	TRBJ2-1	TGTGCCAGCAGCTTGTTTATACTCAATGAGCAGTTCTTC	CASSLFILNEQFF
TRBV28	.	.	TRBJ2-5	TGTGCCAGCAGCTTATTGTCGGGAGAGGTGGAGACCCAGTACTTC	CASSLLSGEVETQYF
TRBV11-2	.	TRBD1	TRBJ2-2	TGTGCCAGCACTCAGGGGGCCGGGGAGCTGTTTTTT	CASTQGAGELFF
TRBV7-9	.	.	TRBJ1-2	TGTGCCAGCAGCCCGACTATAGGACAGATCTATGGCTACACCTTC	CASSPTIGQIYGYTF
TRBV6-6	.	.	TRBJ2-7	TGTGCCAGCAGTCGCCAGGGTCTCTCCTACGAGCAGTACTTC	CASSRQGLSYEQYF
TRBV27	few	.	TRBJ1-5	TGTGCCAGCAGTTTAAGAGGGATCCGGGAGTGGGGGAATCAGCCCCAGCATTTT	CASSLRGIREWGNQPQHF
TRBV5-1	.	.	TRBJ2-7	TGCGCCAGCGCTTTTCAAATGGGAGGATCCTACGAGCAGTACTTC	CASAFQMGGSYEQYF
TRBV5-1	few	TRBD1	TRBJ1-3	TGCGCCAGCAGCGTATCGACAGGGGAATCAGGAAACACCATATATTTT	CASSVSTGESGNTIYF
TRBV5-4	.	TRBD1	TRBJ2-7	TGTGCCAGCAGCTTACAACAGGGGAAGTACGAGCAGTACTTC	CASSLQQGKYEQYF
TRBV5-1	.	TRBD1	TRBJ2-7	TGCGCCAGCAGCTGGACAGGGTCCCACGAGCAGTACTTC	CASSWTGSHEQYF
TRBV10-3	.	TRBD2	TRBJ2-2	TGTGCCACGGCTAAGCGGGAGCCGGGGAACACCGGGGAGCTGTTTTTT	CATAKREPGNTGELFF
TRBV12-5	once	.	TRBJ1-4	TGTGCTAGTGGTGCGGATAATGAAAAACTGTTTTTT	CASGADNEKLFF
TRBV29-1	once	.	TRBJ2-7	TGCAGCGTTGGGGACACCCGCTACGAGCAGTACTTC	CSVGDTRYEQYF
TRBV5-6	once	TRBD1	TRBJ2-7	TGTGCCAGCAGCTTAGACGGGACAGCGATTACCTACGAGCAGTACTTC	CASSLDGTAITYEQYF
TRBV2	.	TRBD1	TRBJ1-2	TGTGCCAGCATCTCCCAGGAGGGACAGGGGGCTGGCTACACCTTC	CASISQEGQGAGYTF
TRBV29-1	few	TRBD2	TRBJ2-1	TGCAGCGTTGGGACTAGCGGCTTCTACAATGAGCAGTTCTTC	CSVGTSGFYNEQFF
TRBV29-1	.	.	TRBJ2-5	TGCAGCGCTGGGGCCCGCTTTAAAGAGACCCAGTACTTC	CSAGARFKETQYF
TRBV5-1	.	TRBD1	TRBJ1-2	TGCGCCAGCAGCCCCTCCCCGGGACAGAACTATGGCTACACCTTC	CASSPSPGQNYGYTF
TRBV7-9	.	.	TRBJ2-7	TGTGCCAGCAGCCCTCCAGGGGATGGGGAGCAGTACTTC	CASSPPGDGEQYF
TRBV6-5	few	TRBD2	TRBJ2-7	TGTGCCAGCAGTTACAGACTAGCAGGCGAGCAGTACTTC	CASSYRLAGEQYF
TRBV6-5	.	.	TRBJ2-7	TGTGCCAGCAGTTACCGGTCGGGATACGAGCAGTACTTC	CASSYRSGYEQYF
TRBV27	few	TRBD2	TRBJ2-1	TGTGCCAGCAGTTCGCTAGCGGGAGGCTACAATGAGCAGTTCTTC	CASSSLAGGYNEQFF
TRBV7-9	.	TRBD1	TRBJ1-2	TGTGCCAGCAGCCCACGACAGGGGGATCACTATGGCTACACCTTC	CASSPRQGDHYGYTF
TRBV27	.	.	TRBJ1-2	TGTGCCAGCAGTAGGAGGGGCTATGGCTACACCTTC	CASSRRGYGYTF
TRBV15	.	.	TRBJ2-2	TGTGCCACCAGCAGATCAAGGGTCCTAGCACCGAACACCGGGGAGCTGTTTTTT	CATSRSRVLAPNTGELFF